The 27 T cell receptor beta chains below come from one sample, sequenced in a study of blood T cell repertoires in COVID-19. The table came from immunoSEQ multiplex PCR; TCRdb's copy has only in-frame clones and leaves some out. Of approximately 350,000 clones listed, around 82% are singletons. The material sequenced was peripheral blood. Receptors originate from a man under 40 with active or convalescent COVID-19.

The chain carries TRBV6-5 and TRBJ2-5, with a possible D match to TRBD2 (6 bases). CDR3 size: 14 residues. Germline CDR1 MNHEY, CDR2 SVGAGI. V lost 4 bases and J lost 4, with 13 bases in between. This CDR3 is CASSSLFGGETQYF. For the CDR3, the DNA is TGTGCCAGCAGTTCCCTTTTCGGGGGAGAGACCCAGTACTTC.

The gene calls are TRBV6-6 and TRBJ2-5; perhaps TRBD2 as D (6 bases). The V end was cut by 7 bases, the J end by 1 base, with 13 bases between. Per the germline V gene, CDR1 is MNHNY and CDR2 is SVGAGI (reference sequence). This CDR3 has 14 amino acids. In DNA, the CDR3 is TGTGCCAGCACCTTATCCGGGAGCCAAGAGACCCAGTACTTC. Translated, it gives CASTLSGSQETQYF.

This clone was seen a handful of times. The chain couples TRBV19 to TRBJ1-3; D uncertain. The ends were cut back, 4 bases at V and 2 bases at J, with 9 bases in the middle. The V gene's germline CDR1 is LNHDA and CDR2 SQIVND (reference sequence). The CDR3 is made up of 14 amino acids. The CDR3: CASSKRRPGNTIYF. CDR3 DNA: TGTGCCAGTAGTAAGCGGAGGCCTGGAAACACCATATATTTT.

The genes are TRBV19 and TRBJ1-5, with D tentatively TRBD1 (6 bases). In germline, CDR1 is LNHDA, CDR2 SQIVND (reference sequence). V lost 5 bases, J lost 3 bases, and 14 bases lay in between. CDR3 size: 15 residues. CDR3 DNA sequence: TGTGCCAGTAGTCTCAACCGGGACACCAATCAGCCCCAGCATTTT. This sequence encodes CASSLNRDTNQPQHF.

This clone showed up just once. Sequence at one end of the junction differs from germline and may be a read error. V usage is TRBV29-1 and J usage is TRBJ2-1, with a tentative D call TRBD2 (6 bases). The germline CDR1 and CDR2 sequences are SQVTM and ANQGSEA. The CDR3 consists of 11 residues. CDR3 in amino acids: CSVQDYYEQFF. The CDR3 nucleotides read TGCAGCGTCCAGGACTACTATGAGCAGTTCTTC.

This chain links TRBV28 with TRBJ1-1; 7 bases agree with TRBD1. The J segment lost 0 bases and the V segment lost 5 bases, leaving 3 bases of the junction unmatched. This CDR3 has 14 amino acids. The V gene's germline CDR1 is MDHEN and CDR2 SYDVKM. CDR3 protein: CASSLGQMNTEAFF. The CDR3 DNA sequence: TGTGCCAGCAGTCTGGGACAGATGAACACTGAAGCTTTCTTT. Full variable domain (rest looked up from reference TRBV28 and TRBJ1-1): DVKVTQSSRYLVKRTGEKVFLECVQDMDHENMFWYRQDPGLGLRLIYFSYDVKMKEKGDIPEGYSVSREKKERFSLILESASTNQTSMYLCASSLGQMNTEAFFGQGTRLTVV.

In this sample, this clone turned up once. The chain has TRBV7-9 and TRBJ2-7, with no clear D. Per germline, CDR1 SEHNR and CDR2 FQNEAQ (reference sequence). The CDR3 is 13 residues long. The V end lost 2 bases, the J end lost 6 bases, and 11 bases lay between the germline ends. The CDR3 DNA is TGTGCCAGCAGCTTATCCGGTTTTGGCGAGCAGTACTTC. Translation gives CASSLSGFGEQYF.

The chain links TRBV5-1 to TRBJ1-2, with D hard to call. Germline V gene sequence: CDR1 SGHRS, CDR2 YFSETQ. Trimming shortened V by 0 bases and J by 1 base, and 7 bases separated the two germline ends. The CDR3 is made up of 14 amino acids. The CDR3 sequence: CASSLAVSNYGYTF. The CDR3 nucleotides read TGCGCCAGCAGCTTGGCGGTTAGTAACTATGGCTACACCTTC.

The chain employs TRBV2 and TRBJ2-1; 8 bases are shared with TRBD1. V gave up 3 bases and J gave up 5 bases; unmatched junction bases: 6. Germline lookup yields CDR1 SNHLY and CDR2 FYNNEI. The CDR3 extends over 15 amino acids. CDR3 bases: TGTGCCAGCAGTGATGTACAGGGGGAGGACAATGAGCAGTTCTTC. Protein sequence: CASSDVQGEDNEQFF.

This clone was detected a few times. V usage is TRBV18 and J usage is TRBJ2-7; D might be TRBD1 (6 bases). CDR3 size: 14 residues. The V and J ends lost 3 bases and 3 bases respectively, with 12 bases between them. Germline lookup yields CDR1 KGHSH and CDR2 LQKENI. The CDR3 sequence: CASSPRDTNYEQYF. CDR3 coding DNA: TGTGCCAGCTCACCTAGGGACACCAACTACGAGCAGTACTTC.

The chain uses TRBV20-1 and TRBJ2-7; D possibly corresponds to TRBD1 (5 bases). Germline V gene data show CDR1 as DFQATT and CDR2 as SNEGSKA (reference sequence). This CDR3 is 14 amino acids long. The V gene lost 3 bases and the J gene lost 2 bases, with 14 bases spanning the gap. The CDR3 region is CSASLGLRPYEQYF. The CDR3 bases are TGCAGTGCTAGTTTGGGGCTCCGCCCCTACGAGCAGTACTTC.

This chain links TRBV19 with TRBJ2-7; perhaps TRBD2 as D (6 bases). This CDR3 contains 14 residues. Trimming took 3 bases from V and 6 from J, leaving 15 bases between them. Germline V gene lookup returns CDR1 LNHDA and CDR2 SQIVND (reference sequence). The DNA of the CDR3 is TGTGCCAGTAGTATTTTAGGGCCCGGGGGCGAGCAGTACTTC. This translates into CASSILGPGGEQYF. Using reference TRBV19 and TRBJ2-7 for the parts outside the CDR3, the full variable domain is DGGITQSPKYLFRKEGQNVTLSCEQNLNHDAMYWYRQDPGQGLRLIYYSQIVNDFQKGDIAEGYSVSREKKESFPLTVTSAQKNPTAFYLCASSILGPGGEQYFGPGTRLTVT.

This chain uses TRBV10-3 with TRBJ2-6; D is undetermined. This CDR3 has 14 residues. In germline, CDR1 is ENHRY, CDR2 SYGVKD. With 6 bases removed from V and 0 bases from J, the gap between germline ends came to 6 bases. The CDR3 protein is CAIRTNSGANVLTF. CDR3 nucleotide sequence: TGTGCCATCAGGACAAACTCTGGGGCCAACGTCCTGACTTTC.

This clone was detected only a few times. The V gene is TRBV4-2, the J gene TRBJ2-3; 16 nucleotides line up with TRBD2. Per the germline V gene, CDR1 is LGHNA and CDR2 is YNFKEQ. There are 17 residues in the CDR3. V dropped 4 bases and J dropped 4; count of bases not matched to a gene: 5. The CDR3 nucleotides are TGTGCCAGCAGCCGAGCCGGGACTAGCGGGGGGGCAGATACGCAGTATTTT. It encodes CASSRAGTSGGADTQYF.

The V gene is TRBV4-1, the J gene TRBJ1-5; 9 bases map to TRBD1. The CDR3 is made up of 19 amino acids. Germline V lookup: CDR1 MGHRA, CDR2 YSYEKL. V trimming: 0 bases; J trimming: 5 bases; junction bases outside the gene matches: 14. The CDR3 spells CASSQDYLGTGSPYQPQHF. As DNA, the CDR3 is TGCGCCAGCAGCCAAGATTACCTTGGGACAGGGAGTCCCTATCAGCCCCAGCATTTT.

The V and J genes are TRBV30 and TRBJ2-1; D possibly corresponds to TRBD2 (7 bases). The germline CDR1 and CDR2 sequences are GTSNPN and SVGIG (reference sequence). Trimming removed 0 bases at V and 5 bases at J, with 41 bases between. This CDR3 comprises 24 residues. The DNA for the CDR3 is TGTGCCTGGAGTGTACGGGGGCGGGCGGGAGTACCCCGCTACACAGCCACAGGCCACAATGAGCAGTTCTTC. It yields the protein CAWSVRGRAGVPRYTATGHNEQFF.

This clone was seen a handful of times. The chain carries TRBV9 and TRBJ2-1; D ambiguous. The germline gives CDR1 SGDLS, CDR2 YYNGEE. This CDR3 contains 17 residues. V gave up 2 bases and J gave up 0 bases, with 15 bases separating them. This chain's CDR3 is CASSVGDPLSSYNEQFF. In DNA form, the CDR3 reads TGTGCCAGCAGCGTCGGAGATCCCCTTAGCTCCTACAATGAGCAGTTCTTC.

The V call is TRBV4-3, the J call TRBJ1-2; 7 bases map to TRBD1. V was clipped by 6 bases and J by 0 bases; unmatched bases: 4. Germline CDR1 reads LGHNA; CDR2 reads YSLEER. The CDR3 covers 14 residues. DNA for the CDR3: TGCGCCAGCAGTGGGGGGACAGCTAACTATGGCTACACCTTC. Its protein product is CASSGGTANYGYTF.

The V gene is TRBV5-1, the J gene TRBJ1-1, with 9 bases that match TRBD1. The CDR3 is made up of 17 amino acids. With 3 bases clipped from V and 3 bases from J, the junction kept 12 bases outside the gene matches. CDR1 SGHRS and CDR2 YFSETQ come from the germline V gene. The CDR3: CASSSRTGARIDTEAFF. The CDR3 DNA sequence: TGCGCCAGCAGCTCCCGGACAGGGGCAAGAATAGACACTGAAGCTTTCTTT.

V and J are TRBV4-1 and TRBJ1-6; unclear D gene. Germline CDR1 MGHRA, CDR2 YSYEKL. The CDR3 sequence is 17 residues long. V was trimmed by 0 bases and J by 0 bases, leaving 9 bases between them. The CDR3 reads CASSQDLRSSYNSPLHF. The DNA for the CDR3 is TGCGCCAGCAGCCAAGATTTGCGTAGCTCCTATAATTCACCCCTCCACTTT.

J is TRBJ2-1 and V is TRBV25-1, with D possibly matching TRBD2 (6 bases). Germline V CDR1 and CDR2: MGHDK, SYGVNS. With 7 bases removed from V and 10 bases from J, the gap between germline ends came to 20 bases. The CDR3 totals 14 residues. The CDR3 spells CASTRDSGTREQFF. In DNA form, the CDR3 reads TGTGCCAGCACGCGGGATTCGGGGACTCGAGAGCAGTTCTTC.

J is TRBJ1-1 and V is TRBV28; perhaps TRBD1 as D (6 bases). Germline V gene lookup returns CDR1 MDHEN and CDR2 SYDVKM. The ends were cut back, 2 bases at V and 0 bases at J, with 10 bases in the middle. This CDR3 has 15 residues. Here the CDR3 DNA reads TGTGCCAGCAGTTTAAGGGGGGGCTTGAACACTGAAGCTTTCTTT. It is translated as CASSLRGGLNTEAFF.

The CDR3 region is CASSLGGDDYGYTF. CDR3 DNA: TGTGCCAGCAGCCTGGGGGGGGATGACTATGGCTACACCTTC. The J gene is TRBJ1-2, the V gene TRBV6-5; tentatively, D is TRBD1 (5 bases). CDR1 is MNHEY and CDR2 is SVGAGI in the germline V gene. The CDR3 consists of 14 residues. V shed 6 bases and J shed 3 bases, with 14 bases lying between them.

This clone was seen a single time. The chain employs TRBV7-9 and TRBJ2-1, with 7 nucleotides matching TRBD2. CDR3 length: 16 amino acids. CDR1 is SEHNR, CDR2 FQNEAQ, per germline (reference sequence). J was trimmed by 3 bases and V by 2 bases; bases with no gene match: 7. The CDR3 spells CASSLRSGTNYNEQFF. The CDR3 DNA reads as TGTGCCAGCAGCTTAAGAAGCGGGACTAACTACAATGAGCAGTTCTTC.

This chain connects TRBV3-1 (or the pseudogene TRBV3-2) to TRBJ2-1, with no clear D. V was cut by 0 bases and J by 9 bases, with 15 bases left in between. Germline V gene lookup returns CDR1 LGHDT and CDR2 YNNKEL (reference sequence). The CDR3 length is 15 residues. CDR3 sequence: CASSQDLAQRTEQFF. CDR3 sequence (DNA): TGTGCCAGCAGCCAAGATCTTGCCCAGCGTACTGAGCAGTTCTTC.

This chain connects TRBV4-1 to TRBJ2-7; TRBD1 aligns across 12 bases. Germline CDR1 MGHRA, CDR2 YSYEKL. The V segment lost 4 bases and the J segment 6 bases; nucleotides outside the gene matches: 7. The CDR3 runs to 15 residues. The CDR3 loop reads CASSPGQGAMIEQYF. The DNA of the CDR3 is TGCGCCAGCAGCCCGGGACAGGGGGCTATGATCGAGCAGTACTTC.

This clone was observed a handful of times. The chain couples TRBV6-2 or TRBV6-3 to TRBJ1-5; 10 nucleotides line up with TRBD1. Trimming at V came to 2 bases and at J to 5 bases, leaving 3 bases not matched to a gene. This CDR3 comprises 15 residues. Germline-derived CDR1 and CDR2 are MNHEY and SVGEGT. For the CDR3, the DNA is TGTGCCAGCAGTTACGGAGACAGGGGGCATCAGCCCCAGCATTTT. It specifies CASSYGDRGHQPQHF.